At least ten counts were recorded for the clone carrying this T cell receptor beta chain. CDR3 length equals 12 residues. The V and J ends lost 5 bases and 10 bases, in that order; junction bases with no gene match: 4. Sample-barcoded 5' priming and a J-beta primer mix drove a second PCR of roughly 7 to 11 cycles. Each cDNA molecule was tagged by a template-switch adaptor with 12 random nucleotides. Each CDR3 protein gets one entry after TCRdb re-called the 5' RACE reads with MiXCR. The sample has hundreds of thousands of distinct CDR3 sequences, around 36% seen once. The donors, all healthy, were Caucasians living in Russia, aged roughly 6 to 100. This sample was taken from a study of blood T cells in healthy people across ages.

The sequenced sample consisted of blood. The chain uses TRBV12-3 or TRBV12-4 and TRBJ1-4, with TRBD1 identical over 7 bases. The receptor was isolated from a man aged 18 to 29 in good health. CDR3 in DNA: TGTGCCAGCAGTGCCGGGACAGTAAAACTGTTTTTT. This translates into CASSAGTVKLFF.